Presented here are 32 T cell receptor beta chains from one specimen sequenced in a study of control samples from healthy donors and cancer patients. Using immunoSEQ multiplex PCR, the repertoire was profiled, and TCRdb retains in-frame clones only, with some absent. The sample lists about 140,000 clones, approximately 94% occurring once. Sequenced input: blood. These receptors were taken from a man between 35 and 55 years old in good health.

The rearrangement links TRBV10-3 to TRBJ1-2, with a weak D call TRBD1 (6 bases). The CDR3 is 12 amino acids. Per the germline V gene, CDR1 is ENHRY and CDR2 is SYGVKD. Trimming removed 5 bases from V and 6 bases from J, with 10 bases in between. The chain's CDR3 is CAISSTGNGYTF. The CDR3 nucleotides are TGTGCCATCAGTTCCACAGGGAATGGCTACACCTTC.

V usage is TRBV24-1 and J usage is TRBJ2-1; 7 bases align to TRBD1. CDR3 size: 12 residues. J was trimmed by 6 bases and V by 7 bases; bases with no gene match: 2. CDR1 KGHDR and CDR2 SFDVKD come from the germline V gene. CDR3 amino acids: CATRDRRNEQFF. For the CDR3, the DNA is TGTGCCACCAGGGACAGGCGCAATGAGCAGTTCTTC.

J is TRBJ2-7 and V is TRBV13, with D uncertain. V lost 5 bases and J 2 bases, leaving 13 bases between the germline ends. Per germline, CDR1 PRHDT and CDR2 FYEKMQ (reference sequence). The CDR3 totals 14 residues. The CDR3 DNA sequence: TGTGCCAGCAGCCCTTCGGGCATAACCTACGAGCAGTACTTC. Its translation is CASSPSGITYEQYF.

The chain recombines TRBV4-3 with TRBJ2-1; TRBD1 matches 9 bases. Germline V gene sequence: CDR1 LGHNA, CDR2 YSLEER. This CDR3 is built from 13 residues. The J segment lost 8 bases and the V segment lost 3 bases, leaving 2 bases of the junction unmatched. The CDR3 DNA sequence: TGCGCCAGCAGCCAGGGACAGGGCTATGAGCAGTTCTTC. It encodes CASSQGQGYEQFF.

The CDR3 loop reads CASSDGGVGTEAFF. The CDR3 DNA is TGTGCCAGCAGTGATGGGGGAGTTGGCACTGAAGCTTTCTTT. The chain combines TRBV25-1 with TRBJ1-1, with a tentative D call TRBD1 (5 bases). Between the trimmed V and J ends, which lost 3 bases and 4 bases, there was a span of 12 bases. The CDR3 covers 14 residues. Germline CDR1 reads MGHDK; CDR2 reads SYGVNS.

The chain has TRBV21-1 and TRBJ1-4. TRBV21-1 is flagged as a pseudogene. This CDR3 region has 17 residues. CDR3 DNA sequence: TGTGCCAGCAGCAAACGCTACGGCCGGGGGCGGCTTGAAAAACTGTTTTTT. Residues: CASSKRYGRGRLEKLFF.

The chain employs TRBV6-5 and TRBJ1-4; no definite D call. Germline CDR1 is MNHEY and CDR2 is SVGAGI. Trimming stripped 6 bases from V and 8 bases from J, with 16 bases between. This CDR3 comprises 14 residues. This chain's CDR3 is CASSLQWGKEKLFF. DNA of the CDR3: TGTGCCAGCAGCCTCCAATGGGGTAAGGAAAAACTGTTTTTT.

The CDR3 region is CASRRTGGAGNTIYF. For the CDR3, the DNA is TGTGCCAGCAGAAGGACAGGGGGCGCCGGAAACACCATATATTTT. This sequence joins TRBV6-5 and TRBJ1-3; 11 nucleotides match TRBD1. Trimming removed 6 bases from V and 4 bases from J; junction bases left unmatched: 5. Germline assignment: CDR1 MNHEY and CDR2 SVGAGI. CDR3 size: 15 residues.

Here the CDR3 reads CASRQDGGTYEQYF. The CDR3 DNA reads TGCGCCAGCAGACAAGACGGGGGAACCTACGAGCAGTACTTC. The chain uses TRBV5-1 and TRBJ2-7; D might be TRBD2 (6 bases). Germline CDR1 reads SGHRS; CDR2 reads YFSETQ. Trimming removed 5 bases from V and 2 bases from J, with 14 bases in between. The CDR3 is made up of 14 amino acids.

The chain couples TRBV7-3 to TRBJ2-1, with D unresolved. The V gene's germline CDR1 is SGHTA and CDR2 FQGTGA. The length of the CDR3 is 14 residues. V was shortened by 1 base and J by 4 bases, with 8 bases between the two germline ends. For the CDR3, the DNA is TGTGCCAGCAGCTTAAGGCCCGATTACAATGAGCAGTTCTTC. Translated, it gives CASSLRPDYNEQFF.

The chain recombines TRBV5-1 with TRBJ1-6, with D unclear. The CDR3 consists of 16 residues. In germline, CDR1 is SGHRS, CDR2 YFSETQ. The ends were cut back, 1 base at V and 8 bases at J, with 16 bases in the middle. CDR3 amino acids: CASSLSSGVGYSPLHF. In DNA form, the CDR3 reads TGCGCCAGCAGCTTGTCGTCTGGGGTGGGGTATTCACCCCTCCACTTT. The full variable domain, in which reference TRBV5-1 and TRBJ1-6 provide the parts outside the CDR3, is KAGVTQTPRYLIKTRGQQVTLSCSPISGHRSVSWYQQTPGQGLQFLFEYFSETQRNKGNFPGRFSGRQFSNSRSEMNVSTLELGDSALYLCASSLSSGVGYSPLHFGNGTRLTVT.

V is TRBV6-6 and J is TRBJ2-7; D ambiguous. Germline CDR1 reads MNHNY; CDR2 reads SVGAGI (reference sequence). V was cut by 5 bases and J by 6 bases, with 11 bases left in between. This CDR3 region has 12 residues. The CDR3 region has the DNA TGTGCCAGCAGTCCCCCCTGGAGCGAGCAGTACTTC. Its protein is CASSPPWSEQYF.

The chain employs TRBV2 and TRBJ1-4; 7 bases are shared with TRBD1. The V gene end was trimmed by 2 bases and the J gene end by 7 bases; junction bases not matched to a gene: 4. The germline V gene encodes CDR1 SNHLY and CDR2 FYNNEI. The CDR3 is 14 residues long. The CDR3 DNA reads TGTGCCAGCAGTGAAAGGGGGCTGGGTGAAAAACTGTTTTTT. Amino acids: CASSERGLGEKLFF.

The chain carries TRBV6-5 and TRBJ2-5; D is uncertain. Trimming shortened V by 6 bases and J by 2 bases, and 4 bases separated the two germline ends. The germline V gene encodes CDR1 MNHEY and CDR2 SVGAGI. The CDR3 totals 11 residues. The CDR3, as DNA: TGTGCCAGCAGGGTACAAGAGACCCAGTACTTC. Amino acids: CASRVQETQYF.

The V call is TRBV7-9, the J call TRBJ2-3, with D unresolved. CDR1 and CDR2 from the germline V gene are SEHNR and FQNEAQ (reference sequence). The CDR3 totals 12 residues. V shed 5 bases and J shed 8 bases, with 11 bases lying between them. CDR3 DNA sequence: TGTGCCAGCAGCGGCCAGTTGGCTACGCAGTATTTT. Amino acids: CASSGQLATQYF.

The J gene is TRBJ2-5, the V gene TRBV29-1; TRBD1 might be the D (5 bases). Germline CDR1 reads SQVTM; CDR2 reads ANQGSEA. Trimming took off 4 bases at V and 2 bases at J, with 8 bases between the two ends. The CDR3 is 12 amino acids. The CDR3 nucleotides read TGCAGCGTTGGAGACAGACAAGAGACCCAGTACTTC. It yields the protein CSVGDRQETQYF.

The V and J genes are TRBV6-1 and TRBJ1-6; TRBD1 matches 9 bases. Looked up from germline, CDR1 is MNHNS and CDR2 is SASEGT. V was clipped by 1 base and J by 9 bases; unmatched bases: 4. CDR3 length equals 15 residues. The CDR3 DNA follows: TGTGCCAGCAGTGAAGGGGACAGGGACTCTTCACCCCTCCACTTT. Protein product: CASSEGDRDSSPLHF.

V usage is TRBV10-1 and J usage is TRBJ2-2; D is uncertain. V dropped 9 bases and J dropped 5 bases, with 13 bases sitting between them. Germline CDR1 is WNHNN and CDR2 is SYGVQD (reference sequence). The CDR3 is 13 residues long. This CDR3 reads CASKETFTGELFF. The DNA of the CDR3 is TGCGCCAGTAAGGAGACTTTTACCGGGGAGCTGTTTTTT.

V is TRBV28 and J is TRBJ1-5, with D unclear. The V gene's germline CDR1 is MDHEN and CDR2 SYDVKM. This CDR3 has 17 residues. V lost 5 bases, J lost 2 bases, and 19 bases lay in between. CDR3 amino acids: CASSMRPIRTRNQPQHF. The CDR3 nucleotides read TGTGCCAGCAGTATGCGACCAATCAGGACCCGCAATCAGCCCCAGCATTTT.

This rearrangement joins TRBV7-9 to TRBJ2-2; 8 positions agree with TRBD1. The CDR3 is 14 residues long. Germline CDR1 is SEHNR and CDR2 is FQNEAQ (reference sequence). With V trimmed by 5 bases and J by 7 bases, 6 bases remained unmatched. CDR3 sequence (DNA): TGTGCCAGCAGCCTATGGACAGGGATCGGGGAGCTGTTTTTT. Protein: CASSLWTGIGELFF.

The rearrangement links TRBV5-6 to TRBJ2-1; 7 bases line up with TRBD2. Germline trimming cut 0 bases from V and 3 bases from J; bases unmatched to any gene: 3. CDR1 is SGHDT, CDR2 YYEEEE, per germline. The CDR3 contains 15 residues. CDR3 DNA: TGTGCCAGCAGCTTGGTTCCTAGCGGCTACAATGAGCAGTTCTTC. Translated, it gives CASSLVPSGYNEQFF.

This chain uses TRBV9 with TRBJ1-2, with a weak D call TRBD1 (6 bases). Germline CDR1 SGDLS, CDR2 YYNGEE. CDR3 size: 15 residues. V gave up 3 bases and J gave up 0 bases, with 12 bases separating them. The CDR3 nucleotides are TGTGCCAGCAGCGAAACAGGGCGAGCTAACTATGGCTACACCTTC. Encoded protein: CASSETGRANYGYTF. Complete variable domain (other parts from reference TRBV9 and TRBJ1-2): DSGVTQTPKHLITATGQRVTLRCSPRSGDLSVYWYQQSLDQGLQFLIQYYNGEERAKGNILERFSAQQFPDLHSELNLSSLELGDSALYFCASSETGRANYGYTFGSGTRLTVV.

The chain combines TRBV7-2 with TRBJ2-5; D perhaps matches TRBD2 (6 bases). This CDR3 spans 14 amino acids. The V and J ends lost 7 bases and 4 bases respectively, with 16 bases between them. From germline, CDR1 is SGHTA and CDR2 FQGNSA. CDR3: CASKLNPAGETQYF. The CDR3 DNA sequence: TGTGCCAGCAAGCTTAATCCAGCGGGAGAGACCCAGTACTTC.

The chain has TRBV7-2 and TRBJ1-5; D remains ambiguous. Trimming shortened V by 1 base and J by 6 bases, and 13 bases separated the two germline ends. CDR1 SGHTA and CDR2 FQGNSA come from the germline V gene. The CDR3 is 15 amino acids. The CDR3 region has the DNA TGTGCCAGCAGCTTAGGGGGAGGCCCTGGTCAGCCCCAGCATTTT. Translated: CASSLGGGPGQPQHF. The complete variable domain, with remaining parts taken from reference TRBV7-2 and TRBJ1-5, reads GAGVSQSPSNKVTEKGKDVELRCDPISGHTALYWYRQSLGQGLEFLIYFQGNSAPDKSGLPSDRFSAERTGGSVSTLTIQRTQQEDSAVYLCASSLGGGPGQPQHFGDGTRLSIL.

The J gene is TRBJ2-7, the V gene TRBV13; D is unresolved. The CDR3 is 12 amino acids. V was clipped by 4 bases and J by 5 bases, with 9 bases between them. Per germline, CDR1 PRHDT and CDR2 FYEKMQ (reference sequence). CDR3 DNA: TGTGCCAGCAGCTCCTATACCCACGAGCAGTACTTC. Translating it yields CASSSYTHEQYF.

The chain recombines TRBV7-9 with TRBJ2-2, with D possibly TRBD2 on 5 matching bases. Trimming cost V 6 bases and J 3 bases, with 14 bases left between them. Germline CDR1 and CDR2: SEHNR and FQNEAQ (reference sequence). CDR3 size: 15 residues. The CDR3 region has the DNA TGTGCCAGCAGACCTCCTGGAGGCGACACCGGGGAGCTGTTTTTT. Amino acid sequence: CASRPPGGDTGELFF.

This rearrangement joins TRBV4-1 to TRBJ1-3; TRBD1 matches at 7 bases. CDR3 length: 17 residues. Germline V CDR1 and CDR2: MGHRA, YSYEKL. Trimming cost V 1 base and J 0 bases; bases outside gene matches: 6. The CDR3 coding sequence is TGCGCCAGCAGCCAAGTTAGGGGGCAGAACTCTGGAAACACCATATATTTT. Amino acids: CASSQVRGQNSGNTIYF.

The rearrangement joins TRBV12-3 or TRBV12-4 to TRBJ2-7; D is perhaps TRBD1 (5 bases). The CDR3 runs to 12 residues. V was trimmed by 1 base and J by 7 bases, leaving 8 bases between them. The CDR3 is CASSLGTPEQYF. DNA for the CDR3: TGTGCCAGCAGTTTAGGGACACCGGAGCAGTACTTC.

The chain joins TRBV7-2 to TRBJ1-2; D not resolved. Trimming cost V 7 bases and J 7 bases, with 16 bases left between them. Germline V gene sequence: CDR1 SGHTA, CDR2 FQGNSA. The CDR3 loop spans 13 amino acids. This CDR3 is CASNTPGVSGYTF. In DNA, the CDR3 is TGTGCCAGCAACACCCCCGGGGTTTCTGGCTACACCTTC.

This clone was seen only once. J is TRBJ1-4 and V is TRBV5-1; D perhaps matches TRBD1 (5 bases). V was cut by 4 bases and J by 0 bases, with 16 bases left in between. The V gene's germline CDR1 is SGHRS and CDR2 YFSETQ. This CDR3 is built from 17 residues. This CDR3 reads CASSARGGVATNEKLFF. The CDR3 nucleotides read TGCGCCAGCAGCGCCCGGGGGGGAGTTGCAACTAATGAAAAACTGTTTTTT.

J is TRBJ2-2 and V is TRBV3-1 (or the pseudogene TRBV3-2); D not resolved. Trimming pared 4 bases from V and 6 bases from J, leaving 15 bases between. The germline V gene has CDR1 LGHDT and CDR2 YNNKEL (reference sequence). The length of the CDR3 is 15 residues. The CDR3 loop is CASSPWVTQSGELFF. CDR3 nucleotide sequence: TGTGCCAGCAGCCCCTGGGTGACTCAGTCCGGGGAGCTGTTTTTT.

This clone was observed a handful of times. V is TRBV6-2 or TRBV6-3 and J is TRBJ2-1; tentatively, D is TRBD1 or TRBD2 (5 bases each). V was cut by 5 bases and J by 1 base, with 9 bases left in between. The CDR3 extends over 14 amino acids. Germline V lookup: CDR1 MNHEY, CDR2 SVGEGT. This CDR3 is CASSRDPSYNEQFF. In DNA form, the CDR3 reads TGTGCCAGCAGTCGGGACCCTTCCTACAATGAGCAGTTCTTC.